This T cell receptor beta chain was captured in a study of a mutant IDH1 vaccine in newly diagnosed glioma. About the study: Onset of vaccination occurred 4-6 weeks following radiotherapy alone, or with temozolomide cycles. Mean patient age was about 40 years; around 62% were male and 37.5% female. Patients got radiotherapy, temozolomide, or both beforehand, and most got both. Study-wide findings and caveats: Patients showed vaccine-induced immune responses at a rate of around 93%.

Time point specified: week 47, end of study. Vaccinated patients received 300 ug of mutant IDH1 20-mer peptide per dose, with topical imiquimod. The CDR3 sequence is 14 residues long. V shed 1 base, J shed 7 bases, and the junction held 4 bases outside the gene matches. Germline V gene sequence: CDR1 SGHRS, CDR2 YFSETQ. Sequencing was performed with immunoSEQ multiplex PCR; in TCRdb, only in-frame clones are kept and a portion is missing. The sample records 84,000 or so clones, 75% to 85% being singletons. Note on this clone: Its matching antigen is unknown.

The chain combines TRBV5-1 with TRBJ2-1; TRBD1 matches 8 bases. This clonotype was sampled from a man aged 40-49 years with glioma. This specimen was PBMCs, taken from a glioma patient whose treatment included an IDH1 peptide vaccine. The CDR3 spells CASSLQGAHNEQFF. In DNA, the CDR3 is TGCGCCAGCAGCTTGCAGGGGGCACATAATGAGCAGTTCTTC.